The 25 T cell receptor beta chains reported below all come from one sample, sequenced in a study of T cells after yellow fever vaccination. TCRdb fed the 5' RACE reads into MiXCR, producing one record per CDR3 protein. Of under 600,000 distinct CDR3 sequences listed, about a fifth are singletons. Sequencing used PBMCs, obtained 21 days after the first yellow fever vaccination. All receptors derive from a man aged 18-30 years who received the YFV17D yellow fever vaccine.

The chain has TRBV3-1 and TRBJ1-4; perhaps TRBD1 as D (5 bases). Germline CDR1 reads LGHDT; CDR2 reads YNNKEL (reference sequence). This CDR3 is 17 amino acids long. Trimming took off 2 bases at V and 5 bases at J, with 18 bases between the two ends. In DNA, the CDR3 is TGTGCCAGCAGCCAATTGCGGACGGGGGACGTAAATGAAAAACTGTTTTTT. Its translation: CASSQLRTGDVNEKLFF.

The chain links TRBV5-1 to TRBJ2-3, with D tentatively TRBD2 (5 bases). The V gene's germline CDR1 is SGHRS and CDR2 YFSETQ. The CDR3 loop spans 16 amino acids. V was pared by 0 bases and J by 2 bases, with 13 bases between. CDR3 sequence (DNA): TGCGCCAGCAGCTTGGTGGTCTCAGCGGACACAGATACGCAGTATTTT. Translation: CASSLVVSADTDTQYF.

V usage is TRBV4-3 and J usage is TRBJ2-3; TRBD1 or TRBD2 may be the D gene (6 bases each). The CDR3 covers 16 residues. V was pared by 1 base and J by 2 bases, with 13 bases between. Per the germline V gene, CDR1 is LGHNA and CDR2 is YSLEER. The CDR3 reads CASSQATGAYTDTQYF. The CDR3 DNA sequence: TGCGCCAGCAGCCAAGCCACGGGGGCATACACAGATACGCAGTATTTT.

This chain uses TRBV7-8 with TRBJ1-4; D may be TRBD1 (6 bases). V was shortened by 4 bases and J by 6 bases, with 15 bases between the two germline ends. Germline CDR1 SGHVS, CDR2 FQNEAQ. This CDR3 is built from 15 residues. DNA for the CDR3: TGTGCCAGCAGCTACCCCGGGGGCACGGATGAAAAACTGTTTTTT. It is translated as CASSYPGGTDEKLFF.

The chain carries TRBV3-1 and TRBJ2-5, with D unclear. Germline V gene data show CDR1 as LGHDT and CDR2 as YNNKEL (reference sequence). The CDR3 has 15 residues. Trimming took off 1 base at V and 0 bases at J, with 9 bases between the two ends. The CDR3 DNA reads TGTGCCAGCAGCCAAGGGGCCCTAAACCAAGAGACCCAGTACTTC. Its protein product is CASSQGALNQETQYF.

This clonotype was recorded a few times. The chain couples TRBV4-1 to TRBJ2-1; D not resolved. This CDR3 comprises 11 residues. In germline, CDR1 is MGHRA, CDR2 YSYEKL. Trimming took off 0 bases at V and 13 bases at J, with 7 bases between the two ends. CDR3 amino acids: CASSQDILQFF. CDR3 bases: TGCGCCAGCAGCCAAGACATATTACAGTTCTTC.

The gene calls are TRBV6-2 or TRBV6-3 and TRBJ2-1, with D maybe TRBD2 (5 bases). The CDR3 extends over 14 amino acids. Looked up from germline, CDR1 is MNHEY and CDR2 is SVGEGT. The germline V and J ends were trimmed by 0 bases and 4 bases, with 7 bases remaining between them. CDR3 nucleotides: TGTGCCAGCAGTTACTCGAAGCGGTACAATGAGCAGTTCTTC. Residues: CASSYSKRYNEQFF.

The rearrangement joins TRBV20-1 to TRBJ2-5; 7 bases fit TRBD2. The junction had 16 bases not matched to a gene; V was cut back by 0 bases and J by 9 bases. CDR1 is DFQATT, CDR2 SNEGSKA, per germline (reference sequence). The length of the CDR3 is 16 residues. In DNA, the CDR3 is TGCAGTGCTAGAGATCGGGTAGCGGGCACTCCCGTGGCCCAGTACTTC. The encoded protein is CSARDRVAGTPVAQYF.

This clonotype was observed a handful of times. The rearrangement uses TRBV29-1 and TRBJ2-6; D gene ambiguous. The CDR3 loop spans 14 amino acids. V shed 5 bases and J shed 0 bases, with 8 bases lying between them. Germline V gives CDR1 SQVTM, CDR2 ANQGSEA. Here the CDR3 reads CSVSPISGANVLTF. The CDR3 nucleotides are TGCAGCGTTAGCCCGATCTCTGGGGCCAACGTCCTGACTTTC.

The V call is TRBV20-1, the J call TRBJ2-2; D is perhaps TRBD2 (6 bases). The germline V gene has CDR1 DFQATT and CDR2 SNEGSKA (reference sequence). V lost 5 bases and J 5 bases, leaving 9 bases between the germline ends. The CDR3 runs 12 residues. The CDR3 coding sequence is TGCAGTGCTGGACGGGGGACCGGGGAGCTGTTTTTT. Amino acid sequence: CSAGRGTGELFF.

This clonotype was found a few times. The gene calls are TRBV11-2 and TRBJ1-2; D is unresolved. The germline CDR1 and CDR2 sequences are SGHAT and FQNNGV. The CDR3 consists of 17 residues. Trimming left V 2 bases short and J 0 bases short, with 16 bases between. CDR3 sequence: CASSLFPPVFTNYGYTF. CDR3 coding DNA: TGTGCCAGCAGCTTATTCCCCCCCGTATTCACTAACTATGGCTACACCTTC.

This clonotype was counted many times. This chain connects TRBV12-3 or TRBV12-4 to TRBJ1-4; tentatively, D is TRBD1 (6 bases). This CDR3 spans 15 amino acids. With 6 bases removed from V and 7 bases from J, the gap between germline ends came to 18 bases. Written as DNA, the CDR3 is TGTGCCAGCAGGAAGGTACAGGGAGGCAGTGAAAAACTGTTTTTT. It translates to CASRKVQGGSEKLFF.

This clonotype was counted only a few times. The genes are TRBV19 and TRBJ2-1, with D possibly matching TRBD2 (5 bases). The germline V and J ends were trimmed by 3 bases and 2 bases, with 11 bases remaining between them. The CDR3 is made up of 15 amino acids. Germline values: CDR1 LNHDA, CDR2 SQIVND (reference sequence). In DNA form, the CDR3 reads TGTGCCAGTAGTATTCCCCAGCGGACCTACAATGAGCAGTTCTTC. Its protein product is CASSIPQRTYNEQFF.

This clonotype appeared many times. The chain recombines TRBV7-6 with TRBJ1-3; D is unresolved. Trimming took off 5 bases at V and 0 bases at J, with 11 bases between the two ends. The CDR3 spans 15 residues. Germline assignment: CDR1 SGHVS and CDR2 FNYEAQ. The CDR3 nucleotides are TGTGCCAGCAGCGTGGCCAGTTTCTCTGGAAACACCATATATTTT. It is translated as CASSVASFSGNTIYF.

This clonotype has just a few counts. The rearrangement joins TRBV5-1 to TRBJ1-1; 7 bases match TRBD1. This CDR3 region has 15 residues. Trimming at V came to 0 bases and at J to 4 bases, leaving 6 bases not matched to a gene. In germline, CDR1 is SGHRS, CDR2 YFSETQ. The CDR3 DNA follows: TGCGCCAGCAGCTTGGGACAGGGCTCGGGCACTGAAGCTTTCTTT. Residues: CASSLGQGSGTEAFF.

This clonotype was seen repeatedly, ten times or more. The chain links TRBV6-5 to TRBJ2-7, with D uncertain. The CDR3 totals 14 residues. Trimming shortened V by 6 bases and J by 3 bases, and 15 bases separated the two germline ends. The germline V gene has CDR1 MNHEY and CDR2 SVGAGI. CDR3 loop: CASSPGLVGYEQYF. In DNA, the CDR3 is TGTGCCAGCAGCCCCGGGCTTGTAGGCTACGAGCAGTACTTC.

This clonotype was observed a handful of times. V is TRBV6-5 and J is TRBJ1-4, with D unclear. CDR1 MNHEY and CDR2 SVGAGI come from the germline V gene. There are 15 residues in the CDR3. Trimming stripped 4 bases from V and 0 bases from J, with 9 bases between. CDR3 nucleotide sequence: TGTGCCAGCAGTTTTCAGGCTGCAACTAATGAAAAACTGTTTTTT. It yields the protein CASSFQAATNEKLFF.

This clonotype came up many times. An end of the junction does not agree with germline; a read error may underlie this. The CDR3 protein is CASSQAGLNQETQYF. The CDR3, as DNA: TGTGCCAGCAGTCAAGCGGGGCTTAATCAAGAGACCCAGTACTTC. The rearrangement links TRBV3-1 to TRBJ2-5, with TRBD2 matching over 7 bases. Germline V CDR1 and CDR2: LGHDT, YNNKEL (reference sequence). This CDR3 has 15 amino acids.

This clonotype was counted at least ten times. This chain joins TRBV24-1 and TRBJ2-3; 8 bases align to TRBD2. This CDR3 region has 12 residues. V trimming: 3 bases; J trimming: 8 bases; junction bases outside the gene matches: 0. Germline values: CDR1 KGHDR, CDR2 SFDVKD. CDR3 bases: TGTGCCACCAGTGATGCGGGGGGTACGCAGTATTTT. Its protein is CATSDAGGTQYF.

The chain is built from TRBV12-3 or TRBV12-4 and TRBJ1-2; maybe TRBD1 (5 bases). The CDR3 is made up of 16 amino acids. V was trimmed by 3 bases and J by 7 bases, leaving 21 bases between them. The CDR3 loop reads CASSFGSVRGTGGYTF. The CDR3 bases are TGTGCCAGCAGTTTTGGGTCGGTGAGGGGTACGGGTGGCTACACCTTC.

This clonotype has a handful of counts. Here the CDR3 DNA reads TGTGCCAGCAGTTTGCGTTGGGGCGCCGACGAGCAGTACTTC. Its translation: CASSLRWGADEQYF. The J gene is TRBJ2-7, the V gene TRBV12-3 or TRBV12-4; D may be TRBD1 (5 bases). The CDR3 is 14 amino acids. Trimming shortened V by 3 bases and J by 5 bases, and 14 bases separated the two germline ends.

This clonotype was seen at least ten times. The chain is built from TRBV7-2 and TRBJ2-5; 8 positions match TRBD2. This CDR3 region has 14 residues. V dropped 7 bases and J dropped 8; count of bases not matched to a gene: 12. Germline V gene lookup returns CDR1 SGHTA and CDR2 FQGNSA. The CDR3 region has the DNA TGTGCCAGCACCATTGGCGGGGGGCGGGTTACCCAGTACTTC. Its translation is CASTIGGGRVTQYF.

The rearrangement links TRBV20-1 to TRBJ1-1, with 7 bases aligning to TRBD1. This CDR3 comprises 13 residues. V lost 6 bases, J lost 7 bases, and 11 bases stayed unmatched. Per germline, CDR1 DFQATT and CDR2 SNEGSKA (reference sequence). The CDR3 reads CSAGRDRKFEAFF. CDR3 DNA: TGCAGTGCGGGCCGGGACAGAAAATTTGAAGCTTTCTTT.

This clonotype was seen only a few times. The chain carries TRBV7-2 and TRBJ2-2, with 8 bases identical to TRBD2. CDR3 length: 16 amino acids. Per germline, CDR1 SGHTA and CDR2 FQGNSA. With 4 bases clipped from V and 4 bases from J, the junction kept 8 bases outside the gene matches. The DNA for the CDR3 is TGTGCCAGCAGCTATCCGGGACTAGGGGCCACCGGGGAGCTGTTTTTT. This gives the protein CASSYPGLGATGELFF.

This clonotype was counted only a few times. The chain has TRBV25-1 and TRBJ2-2; TRBD2 is a possible D gene (6 bases). V lost 5 bases and J 4 bases, leaving 14 bases between the germline ends. Per germline, CDR1 MGHDK and CDR2 SYGVNS. The CDR3 sequence is 15 residues long. The CDR3 region is CASSSRGFGTGELFF. DNA of the CDR3: TGTGCCAGCAGTTCCCGGGGGTTCGGCACCGGGGAGCTGTTTTTT.